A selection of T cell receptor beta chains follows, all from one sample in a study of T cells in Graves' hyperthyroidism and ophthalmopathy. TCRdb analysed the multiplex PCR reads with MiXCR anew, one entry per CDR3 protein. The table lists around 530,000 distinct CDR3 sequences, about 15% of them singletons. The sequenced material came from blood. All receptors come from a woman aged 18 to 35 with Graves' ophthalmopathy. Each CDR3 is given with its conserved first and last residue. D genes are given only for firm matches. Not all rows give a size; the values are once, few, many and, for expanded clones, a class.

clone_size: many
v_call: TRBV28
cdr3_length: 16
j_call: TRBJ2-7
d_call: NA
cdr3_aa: CASSLSIVRGSYEQYF
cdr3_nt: TGTGCCAGCAGTTTATCCATCGTGCGGGGTAGCTACGAGCAGTACTTC

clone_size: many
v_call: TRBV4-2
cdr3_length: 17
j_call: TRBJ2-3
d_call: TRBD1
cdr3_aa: CASSQEGTAPSTDTQYF
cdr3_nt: TGTGCCAGCAGCCAAGAGGGGACAGCCCCTAGCACAGATACGCAGTATTTT

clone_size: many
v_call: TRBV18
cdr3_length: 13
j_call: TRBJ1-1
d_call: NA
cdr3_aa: CASSPLTNTEAFF
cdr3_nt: TGTGCCAGCTCACCCCTAACGAACACTGAAGCTTTCTTT

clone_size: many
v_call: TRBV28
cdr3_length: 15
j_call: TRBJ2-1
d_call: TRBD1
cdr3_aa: CASSSTGTGFHEQFF
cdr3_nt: TGTGCCAGCAGTTCAACCGGGACAGGGTTTCATGAGCAGTTCTTC

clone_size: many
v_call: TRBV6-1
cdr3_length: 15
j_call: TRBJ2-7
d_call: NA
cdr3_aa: CASSELGLGAYEQYF
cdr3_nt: TGTGCCAGCAGTGAACTGGGGTTGGGGGCCTACGAGCAGTACTTC

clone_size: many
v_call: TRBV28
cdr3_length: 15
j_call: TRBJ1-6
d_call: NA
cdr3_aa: CASSDRDSYNSPLHF
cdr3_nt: TGTGCCAGCAGCGACCGGGACTCGTATAATTCACCCCTCCACTTT

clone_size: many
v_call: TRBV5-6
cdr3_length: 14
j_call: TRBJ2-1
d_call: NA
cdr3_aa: CASSLYRLGDEQFF
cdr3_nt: TGTGCCAGCAGCTTGTACAGGCTGGGGGATGAGCAGTTCTTC

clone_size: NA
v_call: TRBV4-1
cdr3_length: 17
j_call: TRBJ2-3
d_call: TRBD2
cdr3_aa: CASSRGGLAGNTDTQYF
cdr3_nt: TGCGCCAGCAGCCGAGGCGGACTAGCGGGAAACACAGATACGCAGTATTTT

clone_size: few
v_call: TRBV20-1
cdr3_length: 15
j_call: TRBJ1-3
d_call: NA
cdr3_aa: CSARVQPSSGNTIYF
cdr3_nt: TGCAGTGCTAGAGTCCAGCCGAGCTCTGGAAACACCATATATTTT

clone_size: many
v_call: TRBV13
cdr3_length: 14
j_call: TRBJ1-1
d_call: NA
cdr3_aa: CASSSPSLDTEAFF
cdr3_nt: TGTGCCAGCAGCTCGCCATCTCTAGACACTGAAGCTTTCTTT

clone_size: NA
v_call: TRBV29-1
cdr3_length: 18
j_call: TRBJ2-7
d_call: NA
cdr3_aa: CSVEDFNRNRKGSYEQYF
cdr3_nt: TGCAGCGTTGAAGATTTCAACAGGAACAGAAAAGGGTCCTACGAGCAGTACTTC

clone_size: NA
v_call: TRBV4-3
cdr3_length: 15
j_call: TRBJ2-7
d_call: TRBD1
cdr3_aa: CASSQTPGQIYEQYF
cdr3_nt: TGCGCCAGCAGCCAAACCCCGGGACAGATATACGAGCAGTACTTC

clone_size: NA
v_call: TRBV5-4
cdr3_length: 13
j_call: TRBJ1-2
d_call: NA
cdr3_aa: CASSPEPGYDYTF
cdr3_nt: TGTGCCAGCAGCCCGGAACCAGGGTATGACTACACCTTC

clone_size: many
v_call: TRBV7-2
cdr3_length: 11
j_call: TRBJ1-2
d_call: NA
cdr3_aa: CASSLARDYTF
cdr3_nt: TGTGCCAGCAGCTTAGCGAGGGACTACACCTTC

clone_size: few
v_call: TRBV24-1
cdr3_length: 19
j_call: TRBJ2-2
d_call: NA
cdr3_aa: CATSDFMSKAGLRTGELFF
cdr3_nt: TGTGCCACCAGTGATTTTATGAGCAAGGCAGGATTACGAACCGGGGAGCTGTTTTTT

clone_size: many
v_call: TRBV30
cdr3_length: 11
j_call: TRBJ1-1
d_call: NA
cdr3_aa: CVSKDGTEAFF
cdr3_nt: TGTGTCTCAAAGGACGGCACTGAAGCTTTCTTT

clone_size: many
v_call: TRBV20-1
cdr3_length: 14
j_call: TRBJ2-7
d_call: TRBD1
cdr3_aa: CSAREGQGISEQYF
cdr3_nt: TGCAGTGCTAGAGAGGGACAGGGCATTTCCGAGCAGTACTTC

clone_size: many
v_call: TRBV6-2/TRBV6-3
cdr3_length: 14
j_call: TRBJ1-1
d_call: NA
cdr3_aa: CASSRATGKTEAFF
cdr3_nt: TGTGCCAGCAGTAGGGCAACAGGGAAGACTGAAGCTTTCTTT

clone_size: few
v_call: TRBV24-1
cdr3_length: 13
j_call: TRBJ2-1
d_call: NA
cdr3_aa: CATSTGTYNEQFF
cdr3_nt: TGTGCCACCTCAACGGGGACGTACAATGAGCAGTTCTTC

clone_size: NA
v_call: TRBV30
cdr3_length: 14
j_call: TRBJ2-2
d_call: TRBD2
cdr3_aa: CAWSVRLAGGELFF
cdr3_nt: TGTGCCTGGAGTGTAAGGCTAGCGGGCGGGGAGCTGTTTTTT

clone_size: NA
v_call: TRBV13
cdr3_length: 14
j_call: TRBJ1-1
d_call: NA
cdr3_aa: CASSWFEGEVVAFF
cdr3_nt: TGTGCCAGCAGCTGGTTCGAAGGGGAGGTAGTAGCTTTCTTT

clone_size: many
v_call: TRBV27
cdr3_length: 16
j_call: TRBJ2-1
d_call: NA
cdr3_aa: CASSLSANPPINEQFF
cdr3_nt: TGTGCCAGCAGTTTATCCGCGAACCCGCCAATCAATGAGCAGTTCTTC

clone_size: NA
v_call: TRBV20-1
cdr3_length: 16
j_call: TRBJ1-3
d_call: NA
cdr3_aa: CSARAWTASSGNTIYF
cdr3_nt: TGCAGTGCTAGAGCCTGGACAGCCAGCTCTGGAAACACCATATATTTT

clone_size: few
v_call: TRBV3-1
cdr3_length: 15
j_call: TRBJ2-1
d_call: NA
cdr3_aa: CASSPGWGVYNEQFF
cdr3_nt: TGTGCCAGCAGCCCGGGGTGGGGGGTCTACAATGAGCAGTTCTTC

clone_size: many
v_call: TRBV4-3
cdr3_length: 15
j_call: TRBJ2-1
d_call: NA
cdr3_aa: CASSQDGGGYNEQFF
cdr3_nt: TGTGCCAGCAGCCAAGACGGGGGCGGCTACAATGAGCAGTTCTTC

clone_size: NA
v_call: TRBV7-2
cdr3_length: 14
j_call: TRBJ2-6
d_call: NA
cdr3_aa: CASSLEPGANVLTF
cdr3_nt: TGTGCCAGCAGCTTAGAACCTGGGGCCAACGTCCTGACTTTC

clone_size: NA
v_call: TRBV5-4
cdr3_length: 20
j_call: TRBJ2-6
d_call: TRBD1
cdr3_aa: CASSLSELGQGLFGANVLTF
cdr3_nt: TGTGCCAGCAGCTTATCTGAACTGGGACAGGGCCTCTTCGGGGCCAACGTCCTGACTTTC

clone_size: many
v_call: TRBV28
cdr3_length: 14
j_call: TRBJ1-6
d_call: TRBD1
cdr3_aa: CASSLLTGDSPLHF
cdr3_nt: TGTGCCAGCAGTTTATTGACAGGGGACTCACCCCTCCACTTT

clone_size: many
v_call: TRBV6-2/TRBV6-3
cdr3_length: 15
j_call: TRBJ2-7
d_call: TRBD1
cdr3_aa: CASTQGGQVVYEQYF
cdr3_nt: TGTGCCAGCACCCAGGGGGGACAGGTGGTGTACGAGCAGTACTTC

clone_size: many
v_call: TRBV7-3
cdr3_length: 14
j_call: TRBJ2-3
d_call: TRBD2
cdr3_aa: CASSISGSTDTQYF
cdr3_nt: TGTGCCAGCAGCATTAGCGGGTCCACAGATACGCAGTATTTT

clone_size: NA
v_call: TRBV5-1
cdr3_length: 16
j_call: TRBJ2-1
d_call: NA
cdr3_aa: CASSFEGSSSYNEQFF
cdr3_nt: TGCGCAAGCAGCTTTGAGGGCTCCAGCTCCTACAATGAGCAGTTCTTC

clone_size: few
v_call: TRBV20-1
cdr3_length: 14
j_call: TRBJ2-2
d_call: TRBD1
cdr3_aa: CSARPLQGSGELFF
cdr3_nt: TGCAGTGCCAGGCCTTTACAGGGGTCCGGGGAGCTGTTTTTT

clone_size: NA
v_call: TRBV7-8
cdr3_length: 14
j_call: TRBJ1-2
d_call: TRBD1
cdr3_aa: CASSWTGINYGYTF
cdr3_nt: TGTGCCAGCAGCTGGACAGGGATAAACTATGGCTACACCTTC

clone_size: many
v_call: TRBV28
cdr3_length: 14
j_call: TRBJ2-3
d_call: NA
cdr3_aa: CASSLGGTVDTQYF
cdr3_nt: TGTGCCAGCAGCTTAGGGGGGACAGTTGATACGCAGTATTTT

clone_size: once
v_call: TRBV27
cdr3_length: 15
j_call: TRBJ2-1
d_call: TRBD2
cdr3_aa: CASSLAGPGYNEQFF
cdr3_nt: TGTGCCAGCAGTCTAGCGGGTCCCGGGTACAATGAGCAGTTCTTC

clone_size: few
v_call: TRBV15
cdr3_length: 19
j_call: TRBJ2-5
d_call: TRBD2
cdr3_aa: CATSRDRRTSGRVQETQYF
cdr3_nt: TGTGCCACCAGCAGAGATCGTAGGACTAGCGGGAGGGTTCAAGAGACCCAGTACTTC

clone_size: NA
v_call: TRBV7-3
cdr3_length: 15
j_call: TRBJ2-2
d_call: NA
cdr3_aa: CASSLNGRGAGELFF
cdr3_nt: TGTGCCAGCAGCTTAAACGGCAGGGGTGCCGGGGAGCTGTTTTTT

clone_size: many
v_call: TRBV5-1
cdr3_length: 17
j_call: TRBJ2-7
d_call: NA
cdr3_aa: CASSIHAGRIDSYEQYF
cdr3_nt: TGCGCCAGCAGCATTCACGCGGGAAGGATCGATTCCTACGAGCAGTACTTC

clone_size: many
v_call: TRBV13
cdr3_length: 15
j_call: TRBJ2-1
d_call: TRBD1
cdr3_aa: CASSSGTGGHNEQFF
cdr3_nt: TGTGCCAGCAGCTCCGGGACAGGGGGCCACAATGAGCAGTTCTTC

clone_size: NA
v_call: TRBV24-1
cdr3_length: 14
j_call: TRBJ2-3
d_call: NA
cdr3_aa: CAVIMTWTTDTQYF
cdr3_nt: TGTGCCGTTATAATGACTTGGACCACAGATACGCAGTATTTT

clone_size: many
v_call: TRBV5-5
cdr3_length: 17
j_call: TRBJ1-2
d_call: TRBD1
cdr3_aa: CASSLALRQGRIYGYTF
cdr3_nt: TGTGCCAGCAGCTTGGCTCTAAGACAGGGGCGGATCTATGGCTACACCTTC

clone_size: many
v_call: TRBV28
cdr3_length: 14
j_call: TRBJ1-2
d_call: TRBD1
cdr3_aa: CASSSEGADYGYTF
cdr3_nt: TGTGCCAGCAGCTCCGAGGGGGCAGACTATGGCTACACCTTC

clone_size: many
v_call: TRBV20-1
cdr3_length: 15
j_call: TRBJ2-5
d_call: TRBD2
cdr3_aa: CSAHGLAGFQETQYF
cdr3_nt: TGCAGTGCCCACGGACTAGCGGGGTTCCAAGAGACCCAGTACTTC

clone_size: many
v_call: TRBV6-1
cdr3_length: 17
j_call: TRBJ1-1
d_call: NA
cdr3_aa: CASSVGGVPMRNTEAFF
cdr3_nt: TGTGCCAGCAGTGTCGGGGGGGTCCCCATGCGGAACACTGAAGCTTTCTTT

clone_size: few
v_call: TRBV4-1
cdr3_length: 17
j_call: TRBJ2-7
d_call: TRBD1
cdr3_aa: CASSQDEGQGVFYEQYF
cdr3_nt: TGCGCCAGCAGCCAAGATGAAGGACAGGGGGTGTTCTACGAGCAGTACTTC

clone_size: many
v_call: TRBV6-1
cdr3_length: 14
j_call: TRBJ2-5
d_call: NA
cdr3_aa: CANKRGDSQETQYF
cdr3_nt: TGTGCCAACAAACGGGGGGACAGTCAAGAGACCCAGTACTTC

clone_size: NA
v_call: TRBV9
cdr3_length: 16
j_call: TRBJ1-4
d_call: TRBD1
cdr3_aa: CASSVGWDRAGEKLFF
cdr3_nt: TGTGCCAGCAGCGTAGGCTGGGACAGGGCTGGTGAAAAACTGTTTTTT

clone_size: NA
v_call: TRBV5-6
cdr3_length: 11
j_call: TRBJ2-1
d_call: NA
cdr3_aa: CASRQGDEQFF
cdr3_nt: TGTGCCAGCAGACAGGGAGATGAGCAGTTCTTC

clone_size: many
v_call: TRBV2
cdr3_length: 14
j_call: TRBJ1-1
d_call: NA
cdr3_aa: CASSEEGVNTEAFF
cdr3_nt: TGTGCCAGCAGTGAGGAGGGGGTGAACACTGAAGCTTTCTTT

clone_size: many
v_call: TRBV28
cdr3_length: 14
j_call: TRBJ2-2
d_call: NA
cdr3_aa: CASTIQGNTGELFF
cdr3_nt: TGTGCCAGCACCATCCAGGGGAATACCGGGGAGCTGTTTTTT

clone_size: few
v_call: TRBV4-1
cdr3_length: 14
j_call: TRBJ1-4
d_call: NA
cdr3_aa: CASSHPKSDEKLFF
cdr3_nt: TGCGCCAGCAGCCATCCGAAGAGTGATGAAAAACTGTTTTTT

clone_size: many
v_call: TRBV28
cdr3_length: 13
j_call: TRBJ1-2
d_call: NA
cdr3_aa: CASRPTAGYGYTF
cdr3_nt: TGTGCCAGCAGGCCGACCGCGGGCTATGGCTACACCTTC

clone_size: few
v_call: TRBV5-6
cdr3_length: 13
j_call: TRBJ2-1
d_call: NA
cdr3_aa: CASSLGGGDEQFF
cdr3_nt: TGTGCCAGCAGCTTGGGAGGGGGGGATGAGCAGTTCTTC

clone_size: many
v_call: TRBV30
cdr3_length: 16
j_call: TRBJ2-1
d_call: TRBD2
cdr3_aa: CAWGRRAGGHISEQFF
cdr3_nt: TGTGCCTGGGGTCGCCGAGCGGGGGGGCATATCAGCGAGCAGTTCTTC

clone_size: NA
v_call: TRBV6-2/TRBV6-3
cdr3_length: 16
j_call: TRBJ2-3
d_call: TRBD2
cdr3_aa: CASSYPTGGSTDTQYF
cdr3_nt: TGTGCCAGCAGTTACCCTACGGGAGGGAGCACAGATACGCAGTATTTT

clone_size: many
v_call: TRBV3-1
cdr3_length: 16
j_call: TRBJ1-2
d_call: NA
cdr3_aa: CASSQRIGGRRYGYTF
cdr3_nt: TGTGCCAGCAGCCAAAGAATTGGAGGGCGTCGGTATGGCTACACCTTC

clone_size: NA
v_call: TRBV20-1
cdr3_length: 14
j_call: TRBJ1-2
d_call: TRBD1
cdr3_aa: CSAKVTGARYGYTF
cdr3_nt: TGCAGTGCTAAGGTCACAGGGGCGCGGTATGGCTACACCTTC

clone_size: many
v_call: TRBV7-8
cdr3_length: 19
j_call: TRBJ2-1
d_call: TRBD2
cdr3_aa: CASSLAGLAGGSSYNEQFF
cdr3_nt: TGTGCCAGCAGCTTAGCGGGACTAGCGGGAGGAAGCTCCTACAATGAGCAGTTCTTC

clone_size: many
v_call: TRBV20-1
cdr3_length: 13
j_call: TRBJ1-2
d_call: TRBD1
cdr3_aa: CSAPGQGDYGYTF
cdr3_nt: TGCAGTGCCCCCGGACAGGGTGACTATGGCTACACCTTC

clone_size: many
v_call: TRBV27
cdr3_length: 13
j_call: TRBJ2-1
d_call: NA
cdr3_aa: CASSLSLGNEQFF
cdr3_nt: TGTGCCAGCAGTTTATCGTTGGGCAATGAGCAGTTCTTC